This record concerns one TCR beta chain sequence. Its antigen target is currently unknown. Qualities for individual bases were not recorded, and no much larger clone is one base off. This sample is part of a study of T cells in Graves' hyperthyroidism and ophthalmopathy (dated 2019 in TCRdb). Broadly, across the study: Peripheral blood was sampled at the time of initial diagnosis, prior to any treatment. Following sampling, methimazole starting at 30 mg daily was given to hyperthyroidism patients, and high-dose intravenous methylprednisolone was given to ophthalmopathy patients. In addition, the study compared T-cell repertoires in thyroid tissue and in blood from roughly 6 Graves' hyperthyroidism patients. For training and testing, the 100 or so patients in the discovery cohort were randomly divided in a 7:3 ratio. Whether ophthalmopathy could be predicted prospectively was tested in an independent validation cohort made up of about 20 hyperthyroidism patients plus 17 patients who later progressed to ophthalmopathy. The paper reports TCR Vbeta CDR3 sequencing of some 140 peripheral blood samples: 43 ophthalmopathy, roughly 74 hyperthyroidism and around 17 progressor patients. To identify TCR V-J signatures that set the groups apart, the researchers used a discovery cohort of 100 patients, made up of 43 with Graves' ophthalmopathy and some 55 with stable Graves' hyperthyroidism.

Graves' hyperthyroidism was defined as stable when no progression to ophthalmopathy occurred over 18 months of follow-up. The hyperthyroidism patients were between 18 and 65 years old and newly diagnosed, with a disease duration of less than 2 months. Any patient with an uncontrolled infection, another autoimmune disease, pregnancy or lactation was excluded. Diagnoses were established on the basis of clinical symptoms, serum thyroxine and TRAb, thyroid ultrasound, and orbital computed tomography. PBMCs were separated from roughly 10 ml of fresh peripheral blood using Ficoll-Paque density gradient centrifugation. Total RNA was extracted using Trizol reagent, and RNA quality was assessed on an Agilent 2100 Bioanalyzer. From its cysteine to its phenylalanine, the CDR3 spans 20 amino acids. The entry retains the CDR3 DNA only, 60 bases that are in frame from base 1. Trimming removed 2 bases from V and 4 bases from J; the gene matches leave 12 bases unexplained. Based on the germline V gene, the CDR1 and CDR2 sequences are LGHNA and YNFKEQ.

The TCR beta CDR3 regions were amplified from the RNA transcripts. For the first round of RT-PCR on the TCR CDR3, the HTBI primer set was used together with the Qiagen OneStep RT-PCR kit. A second multiplex PCR round built the libraries, followed by size selection and purification. The libraries were sequenced on an Illumina HiSeq2000 using paired-end 100 bp reads. For the original study's pipeline: SOAPnuke was used to process the raw data, removing reads that contained adapters or uncalled bases, had a mean Phred below 15, or lacked an exact match to the constant primer or identifier. COPE v1.2.5 was used to merge high-quality paired reads, and clonotypes were defined as unique nucleotide sequences. MiTCR v1.1 was used to align clonotypes to the IMGT TRBV, TRBD and TRBJ reference segments. Analysis was restricted to V-J combinations with a frequency above 0.0001, which covered roughly 99% of repertoires. The TCS score was defined as the ratio of F50 (clonal expansion) to E x V (chaos), calculated using BLOSUM62-based TCRdist between CDR3 peptides within each V-J. Welch's t-statistics and random forest reduced around 510 V-J features to 10 to 15, which were used in a naive Bayes classifier (R e1071). TCRdb applied fastp at Q25 and MiXCR to the public reads, then kept only in-frame beta chains. Each CDR3 protein appears once, grouped with its most common genes and DNA. V and J calls and clone size were set by TCRdb, not the authors. The sample yields about 360,000 distinct CDR3 sequences; less than 15% were counted once. Around a tenth of the sample is held by the ten biggest clonotypes.

Paper-wide results and their limitations: In cross-validation, a model built on a 13 V-J signature told ophthalmopathy apart from stable hyperthyroidism with approximately 91% sensitivity and roughly 82% specificity, and in testing the same model reached 80%/75%. In validation, progression to ophthalmopathy was predicted by the model with 70% to 71% sensitivity and roughly 72% specificity, a median of about 6 months before onset. Most expanded thyroid clonotypes (frequency above 0.001) were also detected in blood, suggesting blood repertoires may reflect thyroid immune responses. Sample size was not statistically predetermined, and blinding of investigators to group allocation was not performed.

The TCR comes from a woman between 18 and 30 years old with Graves' hyperthyroidism. Sequenced material: blood. The receptor chain draws on TRBV4-2 and TRBJ2-2, with 14 middle bases fitting TRBD2. The DNA is as follows: TGTGCCAGCAGCCAACTACCGGGACTAGCGGGAGTTTATGTCACCGGGGAGCTGTTTTTT. This codes for CASSQLPGLAGVYVTGELFF.